This T cell receptor beta chain appears in the sequencing data of a study of control samples from healthy donors and cancer patients. Profiled with immunoSEQ multiplex PCR; TCRdb holds only in-frame clones, not every one. The sample lists 95,000 to 150,000 clones; roughly 84% were seen once. Germline V gene lookup returns CDR1 SGHKS and CDR2 YYEKEE (reference sequence). The CDR3 has 14 residues. The V end lost 0 bases, the J end lost 2 bases, and 7 bases lay between the germline ends. This receptor was identified in a man aged 40-49 years in good health. The sequencing sample was made of blood. The chain uses TRBV5-5 and TRBJ2-3, with D perhaps TRBD1 or TRBD2 (5 bases each). The CDR3 nucleotides are TGTGCCAGCAGCTTGGCAGGGACCACAGATACGCAGTATTTT. Residues: CASSLAGTTDTQYF.